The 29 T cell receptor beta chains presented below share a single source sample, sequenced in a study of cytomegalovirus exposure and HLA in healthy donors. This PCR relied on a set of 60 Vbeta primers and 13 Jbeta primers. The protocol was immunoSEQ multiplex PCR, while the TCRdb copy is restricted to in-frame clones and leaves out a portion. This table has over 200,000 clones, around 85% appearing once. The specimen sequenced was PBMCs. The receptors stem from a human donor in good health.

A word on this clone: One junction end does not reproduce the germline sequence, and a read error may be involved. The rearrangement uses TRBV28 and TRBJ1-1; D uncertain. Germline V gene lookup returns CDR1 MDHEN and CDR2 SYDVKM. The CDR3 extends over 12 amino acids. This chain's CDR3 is CAGSLGFSGAFF. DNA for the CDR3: TGTGCCGGCAGTTTAGGTTTCTCGGGAGCTTTCTTT. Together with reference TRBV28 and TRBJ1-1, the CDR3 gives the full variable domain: DVKVTQSSRYLVKRTGEKVFLECVQDMDHENMFWYRQDPGLGLRLIYFSYDVKMKEKGDIPEGYSVSREKKERFSLILESASTNQTSMYLCAGSLGFSGAFFGQGTRLTVV.

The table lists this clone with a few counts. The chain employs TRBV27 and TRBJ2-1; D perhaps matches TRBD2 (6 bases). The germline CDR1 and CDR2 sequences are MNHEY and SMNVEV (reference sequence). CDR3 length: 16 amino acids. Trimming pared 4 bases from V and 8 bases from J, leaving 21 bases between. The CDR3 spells CASSYRWGRLGHEQFF. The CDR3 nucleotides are TGTGCCAGCAGTTATAGATGGGGGAGGTTGGGCCATGAGCAGTTCTTC.

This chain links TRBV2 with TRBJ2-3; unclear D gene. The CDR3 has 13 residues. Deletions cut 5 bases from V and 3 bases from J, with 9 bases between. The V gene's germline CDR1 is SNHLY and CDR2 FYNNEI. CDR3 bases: TGTGCCAGCAGTTCCCCGGGTACAGATACGCAGTATTTT. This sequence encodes CASSSPGTDTQYF.

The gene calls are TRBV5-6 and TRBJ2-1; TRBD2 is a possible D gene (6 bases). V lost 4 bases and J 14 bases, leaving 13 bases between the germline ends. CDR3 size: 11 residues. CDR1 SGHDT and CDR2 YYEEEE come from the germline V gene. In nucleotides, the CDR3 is TGTGCCAGCAGCATACCGGGGGTGGAGTTCTTC. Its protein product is CASSIPGVEFF.

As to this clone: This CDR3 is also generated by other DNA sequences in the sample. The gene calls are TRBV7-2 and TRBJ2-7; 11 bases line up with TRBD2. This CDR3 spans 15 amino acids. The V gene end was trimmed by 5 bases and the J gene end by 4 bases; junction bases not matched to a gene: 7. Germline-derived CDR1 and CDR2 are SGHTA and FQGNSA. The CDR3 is CASSIGTSGSYEQYF. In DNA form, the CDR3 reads TGTGCCAGCAGCATTGGAACTAGCGGGAGTTACGAGCAGTACTTC. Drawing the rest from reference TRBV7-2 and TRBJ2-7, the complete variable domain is GAGVSQSPSNKVTEKGKDVELRCDPISGHTALYWYRQSLGQGLEFLIYFQGNSAPDKSGLPSDRFSAERTGGSVSTLTIQRTQQEDSAVYLCASSIGTSGSYEQYFGPGTRLTVT.

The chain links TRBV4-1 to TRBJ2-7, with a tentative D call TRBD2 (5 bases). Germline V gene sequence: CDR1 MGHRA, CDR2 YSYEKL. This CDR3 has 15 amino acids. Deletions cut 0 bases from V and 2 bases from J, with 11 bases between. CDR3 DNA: TGCGCCAGCAGCCAAGAAAGCGGAGCCCCCTACGAGCAGTACTTC. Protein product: CASSQESGAPYEQYF.

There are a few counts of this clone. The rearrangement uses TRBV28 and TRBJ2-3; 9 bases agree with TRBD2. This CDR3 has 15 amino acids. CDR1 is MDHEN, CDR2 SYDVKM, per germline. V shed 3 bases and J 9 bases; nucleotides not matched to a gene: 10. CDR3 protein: CASSLAGGGGGTQYF. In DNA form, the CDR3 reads TGTGCCAGCAGTTTGGCGGGAGGGGGCGGAGGGACGCAGTATTTT. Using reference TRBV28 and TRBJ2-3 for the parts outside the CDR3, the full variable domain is DVKVTQSSRYLVKRTGEKVFLECVQDMDHENMFWYRQDPGLGLRLIYFSYDVKMKEKGDIPEGYSVSREKKERFSLILESASTNQTSMYLCASSLAGGGGGTQYFGPGTRLTVL.

CDR3 DNA sequence: TGTGCCAGCAGTGAGGTCAGGGAAGAGGTAGGCTCCCCACGCACCAACTATGGCTACACCTTC. This codes for CASSEVREEVGSPRTNYGYTF. This chain connects TRBV2 to TRBJ1-2; weak D call: TRBD1 (5 bases). V shed 3 bases and J shed 2 bases, with 31 bases lying between them. Germline V lookup: CDR1 SNHLY, CDR2 FYNNEI. The CDR3 is 21 amino acids.

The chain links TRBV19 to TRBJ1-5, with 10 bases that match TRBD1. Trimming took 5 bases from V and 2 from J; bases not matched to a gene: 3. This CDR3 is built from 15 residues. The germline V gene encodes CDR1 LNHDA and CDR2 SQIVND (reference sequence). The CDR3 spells CASSAGTGGNQPQHF. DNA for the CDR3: TGTGCCAGTAGTGCCGGGACAGGGGGCAATCAGCCCCAGCATTTT.

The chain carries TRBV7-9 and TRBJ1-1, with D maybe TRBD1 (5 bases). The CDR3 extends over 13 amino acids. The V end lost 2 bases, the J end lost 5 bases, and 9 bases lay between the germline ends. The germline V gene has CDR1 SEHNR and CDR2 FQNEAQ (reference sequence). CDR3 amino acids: CASSLSGDTEAFF. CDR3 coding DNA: TGTGCCAGCAGCTTATCGGGGGATACTGAAGCTTTCTTT.

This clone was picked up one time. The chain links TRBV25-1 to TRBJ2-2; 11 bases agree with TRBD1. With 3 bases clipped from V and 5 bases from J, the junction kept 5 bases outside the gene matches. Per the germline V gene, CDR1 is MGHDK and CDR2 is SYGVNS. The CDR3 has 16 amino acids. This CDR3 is CASSERGTGGTGELFF. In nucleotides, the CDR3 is TGTGCCAGCAGTGAGCGAGGGACAGGGGGAACCGGGGAGCTGTTTTTT. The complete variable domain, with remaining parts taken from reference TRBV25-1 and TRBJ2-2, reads EADIYQTPRYLVIGTGKKITLECSQTMGHDKMYWYQQDPGMELHLIHYSYGVNSTEKGDLSSESTVSRIRTEHFPLTLESARPSHTSQYLCASSERGTGGTGELFFGEGSRLTVL.

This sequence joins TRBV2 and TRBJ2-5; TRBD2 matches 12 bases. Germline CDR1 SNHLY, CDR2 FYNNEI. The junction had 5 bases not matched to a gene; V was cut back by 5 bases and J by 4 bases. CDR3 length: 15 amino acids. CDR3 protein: CASSRLAGDGETQYF. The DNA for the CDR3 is TGTGCCAGCAGTAGACTAGCGGGAGATGGAGAGACCCAGTACTTC.

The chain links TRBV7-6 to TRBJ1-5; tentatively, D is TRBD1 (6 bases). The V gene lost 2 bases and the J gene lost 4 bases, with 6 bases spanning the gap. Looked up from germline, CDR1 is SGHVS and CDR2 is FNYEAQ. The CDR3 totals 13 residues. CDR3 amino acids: CASSLQGNQPQHF. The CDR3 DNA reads TGTGCCAGCAGCTTACAGGGGAATCAGCCCCAGCATTTT.

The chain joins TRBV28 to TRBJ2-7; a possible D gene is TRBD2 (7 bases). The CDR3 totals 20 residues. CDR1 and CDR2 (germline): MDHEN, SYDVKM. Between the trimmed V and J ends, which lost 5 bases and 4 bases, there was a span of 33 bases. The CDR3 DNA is TGTGCCAGCAGTACTAACACCAGGGTGAAGGGGGAGGGTGTTTCGTACGAGCAGTACTTC. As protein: CASSTNTRVKGEGVSYEQYF.

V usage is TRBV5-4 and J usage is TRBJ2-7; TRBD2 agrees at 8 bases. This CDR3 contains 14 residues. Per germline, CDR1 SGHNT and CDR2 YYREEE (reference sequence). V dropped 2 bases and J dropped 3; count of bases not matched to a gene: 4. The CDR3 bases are TGTGCCAGCAGCTTCGGACTAGCAAACTACGAGCAGTACTTC. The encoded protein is CASSFGLANYEQYF.

The CDR3 DNA reads as TGTGCCAGCAGCTTAAAAGCCGGGACAGGGTTCGAGCAGTACTTC. Translation: CASSLKAGTGFEQYF. V usage is TRBV11-3 and J usage is TRBJ2-7, with 9 bases matching TRBD1. CDR3 length: 15 residues. Trimming at V came to 2 bases and at J to 6 bases, leaving 8 bases not matched to a gene. Germline V gene sequence: CDR1 SGHNT, CDR2 YENEEA. Filled out from reference TRBV11-3 and TRBJ2-7, the complete variable domain reads EAGVVQSPRYKIIEKKQPVAFWCNPISGHNTLYWYLQNLGQGPELLIRYENEEAVDDSQLPKDRFSAERLKGVDSTLKIQPAELGDSAVYLCASSLKAGTGFEQYFGPGTRLTVT.

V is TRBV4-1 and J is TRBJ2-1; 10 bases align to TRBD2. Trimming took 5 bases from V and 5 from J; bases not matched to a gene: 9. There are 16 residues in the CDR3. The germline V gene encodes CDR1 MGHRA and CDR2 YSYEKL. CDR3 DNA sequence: TGCGCCAGCAGCAAGCTAGCGGGAGTCTCGGACAATGAGCAGTTCTTC. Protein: CASSKLAGVSDNEQFF.

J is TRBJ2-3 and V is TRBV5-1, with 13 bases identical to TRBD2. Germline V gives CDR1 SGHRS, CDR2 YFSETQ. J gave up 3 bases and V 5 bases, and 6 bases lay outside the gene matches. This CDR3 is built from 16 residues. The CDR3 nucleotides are TGCGCCAGCAGTGAAGGACTAGCGGGAGCGACAGATACGCAGTATTTT. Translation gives CASSEGLAGATDTQYF. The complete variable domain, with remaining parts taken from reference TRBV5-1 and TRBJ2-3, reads KAGVTQTPRYLIKTRGQQVTLSCSPISGHRSVSWYQQTPGQGLQFLFEYFSETQRNKGNFPGRFSGRQFSNSRSEMNVSTLELGDSALYLCASSEGLAGATDTQYFGPGTRLTVL.

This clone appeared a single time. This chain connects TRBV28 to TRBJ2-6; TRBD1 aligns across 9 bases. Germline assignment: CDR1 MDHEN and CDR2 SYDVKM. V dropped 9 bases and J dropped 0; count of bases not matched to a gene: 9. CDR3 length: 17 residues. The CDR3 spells CASENRDRDSGANVLTF. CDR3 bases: TGTGCCAGTGAGAACCGGGACAGGGACTCTGGGGCCAACGTCCTGACTTTC.

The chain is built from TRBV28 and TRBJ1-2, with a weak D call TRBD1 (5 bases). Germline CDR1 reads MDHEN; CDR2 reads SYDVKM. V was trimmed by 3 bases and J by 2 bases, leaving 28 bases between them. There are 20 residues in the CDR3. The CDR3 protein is CASSLLGVWNSRISNYGYTF. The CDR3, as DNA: TGTGCCAGCAGTTTGTTAGGGGTTTGGAACTCCCGCATCTCCAACTATGGCTACACCTTC.

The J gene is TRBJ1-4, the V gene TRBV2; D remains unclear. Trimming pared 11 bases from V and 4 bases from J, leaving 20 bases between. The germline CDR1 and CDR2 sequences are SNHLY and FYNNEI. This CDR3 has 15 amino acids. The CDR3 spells CARSARGTNNEKLFF. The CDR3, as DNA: TGTGCCCGCTCCGCCAGAGGAACTAATAATGAAAAACTGTTTTTT.

DNA for the CDR3: TGTGCCAGCAGTGAATACCCACAGGGCGGAATAAACATTCAGTACTTC. This translates into CASSEYPQGGINIQYF. V usage is TRBV25-1 and J usage is TRBJ2-4, with D possibly being TRBD1 (6 bases). The CDR3 totals 16 residues. Trimming left V 0 bases short and J 6 bases short, with 15 bases between. The germline V gene has CDR1 MGHDK and CDR2 SYGVNS.

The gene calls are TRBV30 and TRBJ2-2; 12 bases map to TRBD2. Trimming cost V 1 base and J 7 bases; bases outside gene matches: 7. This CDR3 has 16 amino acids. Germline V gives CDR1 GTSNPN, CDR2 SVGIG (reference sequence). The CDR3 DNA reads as TGTGCCTGGAGTGGGAGACTAGCGGGAGTCCGCGGGGAGCTGTTTTTT. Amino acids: CAWSGRLAGVRGELFF.

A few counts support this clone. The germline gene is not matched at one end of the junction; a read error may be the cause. CDR3 amino acids: CTSSSTGAGGYGYTF. The CDR3 nucleotides read TGTACCAGCAGCAGCACAGGGGCGGGCGGCTATGGCTACACCTTC. This sequence joins TRBV7-9 and TRBJ1-2; 7 positions agree with TRBD1. Germline CDR1 reads SEHNR; CDR2 reads FQNEAQ (reference sequence). This CDR3 comprises 15 residues.

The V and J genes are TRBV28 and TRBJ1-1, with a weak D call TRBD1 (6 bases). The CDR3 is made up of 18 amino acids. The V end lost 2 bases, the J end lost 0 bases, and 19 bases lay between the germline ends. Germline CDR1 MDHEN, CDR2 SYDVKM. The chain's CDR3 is CASSLQEKGTTVNTEAFF. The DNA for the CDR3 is TGTGCCAGCAGTTTACAAGAAAAAGGGACAACCGTGAACACTGAAGCTTTCTTT.

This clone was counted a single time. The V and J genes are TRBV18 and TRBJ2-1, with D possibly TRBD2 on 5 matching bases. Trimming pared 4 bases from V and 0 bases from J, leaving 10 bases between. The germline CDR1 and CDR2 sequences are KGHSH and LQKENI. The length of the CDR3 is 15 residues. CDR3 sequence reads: CASSLSVSSYNEQFF. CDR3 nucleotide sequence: TGTGCCAGCTCACTTAGCGTAAGCTCCTACAATGAGCAGTTCTTC.

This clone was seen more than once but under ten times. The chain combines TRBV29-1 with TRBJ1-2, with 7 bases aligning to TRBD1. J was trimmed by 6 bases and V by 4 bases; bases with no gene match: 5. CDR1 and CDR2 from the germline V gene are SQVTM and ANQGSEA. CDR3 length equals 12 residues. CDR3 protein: CSVVDRQDGYTF. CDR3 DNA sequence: TGCAGCGTTGTGGACAGGCAGGATGGCTACACCTTC.

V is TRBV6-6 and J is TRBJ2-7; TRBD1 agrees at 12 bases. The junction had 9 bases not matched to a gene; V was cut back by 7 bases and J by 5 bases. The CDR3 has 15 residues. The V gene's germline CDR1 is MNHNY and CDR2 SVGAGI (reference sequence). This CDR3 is CASTSWDRGRDEQYF. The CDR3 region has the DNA TGTGCCAGCACTTCCTGGGACAGGGGGCGCGACGAGCAGTACTTC.

CDR3 sequence: CSVAAVGRENTEAFF. CDR3 nucleotides: TGCAGCGTCGCTGCGGTTGGACGGGAAAACACTGAAGCTTTCTTT. The chain recombines TRBV29-1 with TRBJ1-1; no firm D call. V lost 6 bases to trimming and J lost 2 bases, with 19 bases between them. The CDR3 covers 15 residues. Germline values: CDR1 SQVTM, CDR2 ANQGSEA. Based on the CDR3 plus reference TRBV29-1 and TRBJ1-1, the full variable domain is SAVISQKPSRDICQRGTSLTIQCQVDSQVTMMFWYRQQPGQSLTLIATANQGSEATYESGFVIDKFPISRPNLTFSTLTVSNMSPEDSSIYLCSVAAVGRENTEAFFGQGTRLTVV.